Detailed here is one T cell receptor beta chain. Its antigen is still unknown. Per-base quality was not reported, and no clone a single base away is much larger than it. Receptors were amplified or captured by the immunoSEQ multiplex PCR assay. TCRdb took this table from immuneACCESS and kept in-frame rearrangements with V and J called. Such tables lack part of the clones; where checked against another copy, unresolved V genes explain under half of the gap, and the rest is unexplained. The sample includes about 68,000 clones, with more than 80% observed a single time. The ten largest clones take up around 0.9% of the sample. The germline V gene (reference sequence) supplies CDR1 SGHNT and CDR2 YYREEE. V sheds 4 bases and J sheds 8 bases, leaving 18 bases between their ends. From its cysteine to its phenylalanine, the CDR3 spans 15 amino acids. Only the CDR3 DNA stays, 45 bases, in frame from base 1.

This sample is part of a study of T cell changes during pregnancy in multiple sclerosis (dated by TCRdb to the late 2010s). About the study as a whole: In women with multiple sclerosis, the researchers looked at how the T cell repertoire shifted as pregnancy progressed.

The source was peripheral blood, collected in the second trimester of pregnancy. The clonotype originates from a female donor with multiple sclerosis, enrolled in a pregnancy study. The sequence is built from TRBV5-4 and TRBJ1-4, with the D gene call left open. The DNA sequence is as follows: TGTGCCAGCAGCGCGAATCACCTATTTATGGAAAAACTGTTTTTT. The resulting protein is CASSANHLFMEKLFF.